Sequencing of this T cell receptor beta chain was carried out in a study of graft-versus-host responses after intestinal transplantation. The CDR3 extends over 13 amino acids. With 5 bases clipped from V and 3 bases from J, the junction kept 3 bases outside the gene matches. The germline V gene has CDR1 SSHAT and CDR2 FNYEAQ (reference sequence). This clone was detected only a few times. Co-plated with 200,000 CFSE-labeled responder cells were 200,000 irradiated, violet-dye-labeled stimulator cells. Data came from immunoSEQ multiplex PCR; TCRdb stores just in-frame clones and leaves some out. The sample has 5,000 to 6,500 clones; roughly 33% are singletons.

This receptor was identified in a human patient who received an intestinal transplant. The sample consisted of alloreactive CD8+ T cells from a mixed lymphocyte reaction culture, taken before intestinal transplant. Stated subset: CFSE-low proliferating T cells sorted from roughly six-day pre-transplant mixed lymphocyte reaction (GvH or HvG direction). The chain recombines TRBV7-7 with TRBJ2-5; 7 bases align to TRBD1. CDR3 residues: CASSEGTEETQYF. The CDR3 DNA follows: TGTGCCAGCAGCGAAGGGACAGAAGAGACCCAGTACTTC.